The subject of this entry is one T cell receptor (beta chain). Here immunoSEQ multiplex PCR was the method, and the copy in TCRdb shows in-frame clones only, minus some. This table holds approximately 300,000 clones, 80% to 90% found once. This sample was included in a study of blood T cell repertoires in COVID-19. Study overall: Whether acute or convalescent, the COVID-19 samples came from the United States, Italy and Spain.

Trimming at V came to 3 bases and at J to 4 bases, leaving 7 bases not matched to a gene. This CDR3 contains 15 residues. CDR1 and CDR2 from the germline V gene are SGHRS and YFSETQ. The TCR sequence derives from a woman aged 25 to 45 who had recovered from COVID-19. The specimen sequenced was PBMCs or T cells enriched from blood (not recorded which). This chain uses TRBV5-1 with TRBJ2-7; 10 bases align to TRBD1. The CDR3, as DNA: TGCGCCAGCAGCTCGGGACAGGGGTTCCTGTACGAGCAGTACTTC. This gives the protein CASSSGQGFLYEQYF.